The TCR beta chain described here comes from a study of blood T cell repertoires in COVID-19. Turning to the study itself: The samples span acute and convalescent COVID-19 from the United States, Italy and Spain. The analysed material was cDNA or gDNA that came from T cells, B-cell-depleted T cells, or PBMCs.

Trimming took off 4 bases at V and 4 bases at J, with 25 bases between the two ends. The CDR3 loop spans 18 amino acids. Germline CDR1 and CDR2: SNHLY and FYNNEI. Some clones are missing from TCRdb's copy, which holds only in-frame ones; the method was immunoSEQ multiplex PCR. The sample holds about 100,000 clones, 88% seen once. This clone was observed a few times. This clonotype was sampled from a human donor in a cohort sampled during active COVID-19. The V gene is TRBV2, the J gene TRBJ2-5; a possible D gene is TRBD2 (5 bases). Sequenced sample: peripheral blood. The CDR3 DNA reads TGTGCCAGCAGTGTGGGAGCTTCACTAGTCAGGCTGGGAGAGACCCAGTACTTC. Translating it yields CASSVGASLVRLGETQYF.